Each of the 27 T cell receptor beta chains below was sequenced from the same sample in a study of post-analysis software for immune sequencing data. Sequencing libraries made from TCR beta cDNA carried unique molecular identifiers. Using its own MiXCR run on the PCR reads, TCRdb lists one record per CDR3 protein. This table has about 200,000 distinct CDR3 sequences, 29% appearing once. Study-level findings and limits: Higher frequency in patients than in controls was seen for a handful of TRBV segments, with TRBV5-6, TRBV5-1 and TRBV20-1 among them.

These receptors' targets are unknown. The sequencing sample was made of blood. These receptors all come from a girl aged 2-17 years with multiple sclerosis.

This clonotype was detected a few times. A read error may explain this, as a much larger clone is one base away. CDR3 in amino acids: CASLPPFRGLTQEDHEQYF. In DNA form, the CDR3 reads TGTGCCAGCTTACCACCTTTCAGGGGGCTAACGCAAGAGGACCACGAGCAGTACTTC. The chain carries TRBV18 and TRBJ2-7; 8 bases align to TRBD1. Per germline, CDR1 KGHSH and CDR2 LQKENI. This CDR3 is 19 amino acids long.

The rearrangement uses TRBV25-1 and TRBJ2-5, with 10 bases that match TRBD1. The germline V gene encodes CDR1 MGHDK and CDR2 SYGVNS. The CDR3 totals 18 residues. With 2 bases clipped from V and 1 base from J, the junction kept 10 bases outside the gene matches. The CDR3 reads CASSEKNGTGVFQETQYF. The CDR3 DNA sequence: TGTGCCAGCAGTGAAAAAAATGGGACAGGGGTCTTCCAAGAGACCCAGTACTTC. The whole variable domain, filled in from reference TRBV25-1 and TRBJ2-5, reads EADIYQTPRYLVIGTGKKITLECSQTMGHDKMYWYQQDPGMELHLIHYSYGVNSTEKGDLSSESTVSRIRTEHFPLTLESARPSHTSQYLCASSEKNGTGVFQETQYFGPGTRLLVL.

In its sample, this clonotype was seen many times. V and J are TRBV28 and TRBJ2-2; D might be TRBD1 (5 bases). The germline V and J ends were trimmed by 3 bases and 4 bases, with 6 bases remaining between them. Germline lookup yields CDR1 MDHEN and CDR2 SYDVKM. The CDR3 is 13 residues long. CDR3 nucleotides: TGTGCCAGCAGTTTTAGGGGCACCGGGGAGCTGTTTTTT. Protein: CASSFRGTGELFF.

The J gene is TRBJ2-3, the V gene TRBV6-2 or TRBV6-3; 9 bases agree with TRBD1. CDR1 and CDR2 from the germline V gene are MNHEY and SVGEGT. The ends lost 6 bases at V and 2 bases at J; junction bases unmatched: 9. The CDR3 contains 16 residues. CDR3 protein: CASSPPTGGPTDTQYF. In DNA, the CDR3 is TGTGCCAGCAGCCCACCCACAGGGGGCCCCACAGATACGCAGTATTTT.

This clonotype was seen ten or more times. The rearrangement joins TRBV12-3 or TRBV12-4 to TRBJ2-7; maybe TRBD1 (11 bases). Trimming took off 8 bases at V and 4 bases at J, with 30 bases between the two ends. The CDR3 runs to 18 residues. CDR3 nucleotides: TGTGCCAGCGCGCCGGGACAGGGGGTCCTAGCGGGGGTTTACGAGCAGTACTTC. It codes for CASAPGQGVLAGVYEQYF.

J is TRBJ1-5 and V is TRBV4-2; D unresolved. V shed 5 bases and J shed 7 bases, with 18 bases lying between them. The CDR3 spans 15 residues. CDR1 is LGHNA, CDR2 YNFKEQ, per germline. The CDR3 DNA sequence: TGTGCCAGCAGCGAAACTGGAAGGTTTGACCAGCCCCAGCATTTT. Translation: CASSETGRFDQPQHF.

The gene calls are TRBV5-1 and TRBJ2-1, with TRBD2 identical over 11 bases. CDR1 SGHRS and CDR2 YFSETQ come from the germline V gene. With 7 bases clipped from V and 7 bases from J, the junction kept 16 bases outside the gene matches. The CDR3 has 17 amino acids. Here the CDR3 reads CASRSINSGRAGNEQFF. CDR3 bases: TGCGCCAGCCGATCAATTAATAGCGGGAGGGCCGGGAATGAGCAGTTCTTC.

This chain uses TRBV6-5 with TRBJ2-7; 10 positions agree with TRBD1. The CDR3 loop spans 15 amino acids. Losses at the gene ends were 4 bases for V and 3 bases for J; bases not matched to a gene: 6. CDR1 is MNHEY, CDR2 SVGAGI, per germline. The CDR3: CASSSPTGGNYEQYF. The DNA of the CDR3 is TGTGCCAGCAGTTCCCCGACAGGGGGCAACTACGAGCAGTACTTC.

Concerning this clonotype itself: It may be a read error: a sequence one base away is much more abundant. This rearrangement joins TRBV20-1 to TRBJ2-3; D ambiguous. The last part of the DNA fits TRBJ1-5 better; the J call may be wrong. The CDR3 contains 14 residues. Germline-derived CDR1 and CDR2 are DFQATT and SNEGSKA (reference sequence). This chain's CDR3 is CSARVSAGADTQHF. CDR3 in DNA: TGCAGTGCTAGAGTTTCTGCGGGCGCAGATACGCAGCATTTT.

The chain is built from TRBV7-2 and TRBJ2-3; weak D call: TRBD2 (5 bases). The germline CDR1 and CDR2 sequences are SGHTA and FQGNSA. V was cut by 6 bases and J by 0 bases, with 16 bases left in between. The CDR3 covers 16 residues. The CDR3 DNA reads TGTGCCAGCAGACCTGGACGGGGTCGAAGCACAGATACGCAGTATTTT. Translation: CASRPGRGRSTDTQYF.

This clonotype was seen repeatedly, ten times or more. The DNA is omitted, as the CDR3 cannot be located on it reliably, and the CDR3 follows TCRdb's listing. The CDR3 sequence is CASSFGPGSFEQFF. The V call is TRBV7-2, the J call TRBJ2-1; the table's D call, TRBD1, was not checked against the DNA. The CDR3 has 14 amino acids, counting both end residues. Germline V CDR1 and CDR2: SGHTA, FQGNSA.

Remarks on this clonotype: This sequence may be a read error, since a much larger clone differs from it by one base. The chain links TRBV6-4 to TRBJ2-1, with D possibly TRBD1 on 6 matching bases. Germline CDR1 MRHNA, CDR2 SNTAGT. The CDR3 extends over 14 amino acids. The CDR3 bases are TGTGCCAGCAGTGAAACAGGGTCCTACGATGAGCAGTTCTTC. Translating gives CASSETGSYDEQFF.

The sample holds a few counts of this clonotype. A much larger clone lies one base from this, so it may be a read error. The chain couples TRBV5-1 to TRBJ2-1; TRBD1 might be the D (6 bases). This CDR3 is built from 16 residues. CDR1 and CDR2 (germline): SGHRS, YFSETQ. V was clipped by 1 base and J by 10 bases, with 21 bases between them. The CDR3 is CASSLKTGSVDYEQFF. The CDR3 bases are TGCGCCAGCAGCTTGAAGACAGGCTCCGTCGATTACGAGCAGTTCTTC. Full variable domain (missing parts from reference TRBV5-1 and TRBJ2-1): KAGVTQTPRYLIKTRGQQVTLSCSPISGHRSVSWYQQTPGQGLQFLFEYFSETQRNKGNFPGRFSGRQFSNSRSEMNVSTLELGDSALYLCASSLKTGSVDYEQFFGPGTRLTVL.

The chain combines TRBV11-2 with TRBJ1-1; D remains ambiguous. Germline lookup yields CDR1 SGHAT and CDR2 FQNNGV. The V end was cut by 6 bases, the J end by 0 bases, with 11 bases between. This CDR3 is built from 14 residues. The CDR3 spells CASRPRAMNTEAFF. CDR3 sequence (DNA): TGTGCCAGCAGGCCAAGGGCAATGAACACTGAAGCTTTCTTT.

This clonotype occurred once. V gene TRBV28 combines with J gene TRBJ1-4, with D uncertain. Germline CDR1 reads MDHEN; CDR2 reads SYDVKM. This CDR3 is built from 16 residues. The V end was cut by 5 bases, the J end by 4 bases, with 17 bases between. The CDR3 region is CASSPLDFGVNEKLFF. The CDR3 coding sequence is TGTGCCAGCAGTCCTCTCGACTTTGGGGTTAATGAAAAACTGTTTTTT.

This clonotype was observed many times. The genes are TRBV28 and TRBJ1-2; 7 bases match TRBD1. With 5 bases clipped from V and 2 bases from J, the junction kept 11 bases outside the gene matches. Germline loops: CDR1 MDHEN, CDR2 SYDVKM. The CDR3 contains 16 residues. CDR3 nucleotide sequence: TGTGCCAGCAGTCACCTCCCCGGACAGGCCAACTATGGCTACACCTTC. This codes for CASSHLPGQANYGYTF.

A note on this clonotype: Because the CDR3's place on the DNA is in doubt, the DNA is left out and the CDR3 is given as listed by TCRdb. The J gene is TRBJ2-5, the V gene TRBV29-1; the table names TRBD1, a call not compared with the DNA. The CDR3 extends over 20 residues, inclusive of both ends. Germline CDR1 and CDR2: SQVTM and ANQGSEA. CDR3: CSVEGGTYYEQYFGAGTQYF.

There are many counts of this clonotype. The chain combines TRBV5-1 with TRBJ2-1, with 9 positions matching TRBD1. CDR1 is SGHRS, CDR2 YFSETQ, per germline. The CDR3 consists of 14 residues. V trimming: 1 base; J trimming: 8 bases; junction bases outside the gene matches: 4. The CDR3 is CASSLTGGSHEQFF. For the CDR3, the DNA is TGCGCCAGCAGCTTGACAGGGGGCTCGCATGAGCAGTTCTTC.

Note on this clonotype: This may come from a read error, since a much larger clone is one base off. The CDR3 is CASSLGMGGGNEQFF. The CDR3 DNA reads as TGCGCCAGCAGCTTGGGGATGGGGGGTGGGAATGAGCAGTTCTTC. The chain links TRBV5-1 to TRBJ2-1; perhaps TRBD2 as D (6 bases). Trimming took 0 bases from V and 7 from J, leaving 14 bases between them. The CDR3 sequence is 15 residues long. Germline loops: CDR1 SGHRS, CDR2 YFSETQ.

V usage is TRBV20-1 and J usage is TRBJ1-1; 7 bases are a match to TRBD1. CDR1 and CDR2 (germline): DFQATT, SNEGSKA (reference sequence). V lost 6 bases and J lost 6; bases outside the gene matches: 16. The CDR3 extends over 15 amino acids. In DNA, the CDR3 is TGCAGTGCACCGGACAGGAGACGAACGGTCGCTGAAGCTTTCTTT. This gives the protein CSAPDRRRTVAEAFF.

This clonotype was recorded a few times. A read error is possible here, since a much larger clone lies one base away. The CDR3 nucleotides read TGCAGCGCAAGGGCCACCGCGGGCTGCGAGCAGTACTTC. It yields the protein CSARATAGCEQYF. This rearrangement joins TRBV20-1 to TRBJ2-5; possibly TRBD2 for D (5 bases). The last part of the DNA fits TRBJ2-7 better; the J call may be wrong. Germline V gives CDR1 DFQATT, CDR2 SNEGSKA (reference sequence). CDR3 length: 13 amino acids.

CDR3 sequence: CASNLAGGNNEQFF. The CDR3, as DNA: TGTGCCAGCAACCTAGCGGGGGGTAACAATGAGCAGTTCTTC. The chain carries TRBV6-2 or TRBV6-3 and TRBJ2-1; 11 bases align to TRBD2. The CDR3 loop spans 14 amino acids. The germline gives CDR1 MNHEY, CDR2 SVGEGT. The V gene end was trimmed by 7 bases and the J gene end by 5 bases; junction bases not matched to a gene: 4.

In this sample, this clonotype turned up a few times. The chain carries TRBV3-1 and TRBJ1-6; D may be TRBD1 (6 bases). The CDR3 extends over 15 amino acids. V gave up 1 base and J gave up 9 bases, with 13 bases separating them. The germline gives CDR1 LGHDT, CDR2 YNNKEL (reference sequence). This chain's CDR3 is CASSQGTGTGSPLHF. The CDR3 DNA sequence: TGTGCCAGCAGCCAAGGAACAGGGACCGGTTCACCCCTCCACTTT.

J is TRBJ2-5 and V is TRBV11-2; no firm D call. TRBJ2-7 explains the end of the DNA better; the J call may be wrong. There are 14 residues in the CDR3. Germline CDR1 SGHAT, CDR2 FQNNGV. CDR3 sequence: CASSELPEADEQYF. CDR3 DNA sequence: TGTGCCAGCAGCGAGTTACCAGAAGCCGACGAGCAGTACTTC.

V and J are TRBV7-9 and TRBJ2-2; 8 nucleotides line up with TRBD2. Unmatched junction bases numbered 8, after V lost 1 base and J lost 4 bases. The germline V gene has CDR1 SEHNR and CDR2 FQNEAQ (reference sequence). This CDR3 has 17 amino acids. DNA of the CDR3: TGTGCCAGCAGCTTAGGCGGACTAGCCCTGACCACCGGGGAGCTGTTTTTT. Residues: CASSLGGLALTTGELFF. The variable domain in full, with the rest retrieved from reference TRBV7-9 and TRBJ2-2, is DTGVSQNPRHKITKRGQNVTFRCDPISEHNRLYWYRQTLGQGPEFLTYFQNEAQLEKSRLLSDRFSAERPKGSFSTLEIQRTEQGDSAMYLCASSLGGLALTTGELFFGEGSRLTVL.

V is TRBV6-1 and J is TRBJ2-1; TRBD2 matches 12 bases. This CDR3 comprises 20 residues. Germline loops: CDR1 MNHNS, CDR2 SASEGT. The junction had 20 bases not matched to a gene; V was cut back by 6 bases and J by 5 bases. The CDR3: CASSPTTSGGPGLPNNEQFF. The DNA for the CDR3 is TGTGCCAGCAGCCCAACTACTAGCGGGGGGCCGGGTTTACCTAACAATGAGCAGTTCTTC.

For this clonotype: A much bigger clone sits one base away, suggesting this may be a read error. The genes are TRBV7-2 and TRBJ2-1; 7 nucleotides line up with TRBD2. Per the germline V gene, CDR1 is SGHTA and CDR2 is FQGNSA. CDR3 length equals 15 residues. V lost 5 bases to trimming and J lost 5 bases; unmatched junction nucleotides: 9. The CDR3 spells CASSPSAGDHNEQFF. In DNA, the CDR3 is TGTGCCAGCAGCCCGTCCGCGGGGGATCACAATGAGCAGTTCTTC.